This T cell receptor (beta chain) was observed in a study of shared clonotypes between healthy human individuals. CD8 cells regarded as naive lacked CD45RO, were positively chosen for CCR7, and omitted terminally differentiated effector memory CD45RA+ cells. V shed 3 bases and J shed 5 bases, with 8 bases lying between them. The CDR3 length is 12 residues. The germline V gene has CDR1 SGHDT and CDR2 YYEEEE. Using immunoSEQ multiplex PCR, the repertoire was profiled, and TCRdb retains in-frame clones only, with some absent. Of fewer than 700,000 clones detected, roughly 95% appear once; the ten largest clones hold 0.095% to 0.14%.

This rearrangement joins TRBV5-6 to TRBJ2-5; D gene unclear. Material: naive CD8+ T cells sorted from blood. This receptor was identified in a young woman in good health. CDR3 nucleotide sequence: TGTGCCAGCAGCTCTCTAGAGGAGACCCAGTACTTC. Encoded protein: CASSSLEETQYF. Drawing the rest from reference TRBV5-6 and TRBJ2-5, the complete variable domain is DAGVTQSPTHLIKTRGQQVTLRCSPKSGHDTVSWYQQALGQGPQFIFQYYEEEERQRGNFPDRFSGHQFPNYSSELNVNALLLGDSALYLCASSSLEETQYFGPGTRLLVL.